This TCR beta chain comes out of a study of CXCR3-negative and CXCR3-positive naive CD8 T cells. The sorter processed each CD8+ T cell subset in triplicate at over 250,000 cells apiece. The length of the CDR3 is 19 residues. Libraries of TRB cDNA were made by 5' RACE and carried UMIs. TCRdb reworked the 5' RACE reads into one entry per CDR3 protein, no DNA. The sample's table shows about 46,000 distinct CDR3 sequences. The source of this sequence is a human donor in good health. Some clones in this sample may be carry-over from other donors' samples. This chain connects TRBV12-3 or TRBV12-4 to TRBJ2-2; without DNA, the TCRdb call of TRBD1 cannot be checked. The sequenced sample consisted of naive CXCR3- CD8+ T cells from blood. Subset defined: CD45RO-CCR7+CD27+CD95- naive CD8+ T cells lacking CXCR3 (TNR3-). The CDR3 reads CASTQGAGDTYGNTGELFF.